This is a list of T cell receptor beta chains from one sample in a study of CD8+ T cells in alopecia areata. Repertoires were generated with immunoSEQ multiplex PCR, while TCRdb's copy carries only in-frame clones and drops some. The data hold approximately 210,000 clones, with around 65% observed a single time. The source was CD4+ T cells sorted from blood, collected around week 44, from a patient treated with tofacitinib. These receptors all stem from a human donor with alopecia areata. Each CDR3 is given with its conserved first and last residue. Fields, in order: clone size, D gene, J gene, CDR3 length, V gene, CDR3 DNA, CDR3 protein. D genes are given only for firm matches. Expanded clones get a size class; other rows say once, few or many, or leave the size out.

-	-	TRBJ1-4	13	TRBV30	TGTGCCTGGAAGATGGAGGTCCAAGAAAAACTGTTTTTT	CAWKMEVQEKLFF
few	-	TRBJ2-2	11	TRBV29-1	TGCAGCGTCTTATCCTACGGGGAGCTGTTTTTT	CSVLSYGELFF
-	-	TRBJ1-5	13	TRBV6-5	TGTGCCAGTATGAACAGGGCCGGTCAGCCCCAGCATTTT	CASMNRAGQPQHF
-	-	TRBJ2-7	14	TRBV7-2	TGTGCCAGCAGCTTAGCGGCCAACTCCTACGAGCAGTACTTC	CASSLAANSYEQYF
-	-	TRBJ2-3	15	TRBV29-1	TGCAGCGTTGAACGCCTCAGGGATAGCACAGATACGCAGTATTTT	CSVERLRDSTDTQYF
-	TRBD2	TRBJ2-1	13	TRBV7-2	TGTGCCAGCAGCCGTCGGGGGGAAAATGAGCAGTTCTTC	CASSRRGENEQFF
-	-	TRBJ2-3	15	TRBV7-3	TGTGCCAGCAGGTCAGGGAGAGGATACGGGGATACGCAGTATTTT	CASRSGRGYGDTQYF
-	-	TRBJ2-1	13	TRBV5-6	TGTGCCAGCAGCTTAGCAGTATACAATGAGCAGTTCTTC	CASSLAVYNEQFF
-	-	TRBJ2-5	14	TRBV6-5	TGTGCCAGCAGTTACTCGAACGGGGCAGAGACCCAGTACTTC	CASSYSNGAETQYF
few	-	TRBJ1-1	16	TRBV29-1	TGCAGCGTTGAAGGGGCAGGGGTAAGGATGAACACTGAAGCTTTCTTT	CSVEGAGVRMNTEAFF
-	TRBD1	TRBJ1-2	12	TRBV19	TGTGCCAGTAGTGTGACAGGGGCAGGGCACACCTTC	CASSVTGAGHTF
-	-	TRBJ1-2	11	TRBV2	TGTGCCAGCAGTGTGGGTCGGGGCTACACCTTC	CASSVGRGYTF
-	-	TRBJ1-1	16	TRBV23-1	TGCGCCAGCACTCTGGGACTTAAGACCCTGAACACTGAAGCTTTCTTT	CASTLGLKTLNTEAFF